Presented here are 7 T cell receptor beta chains from one specimen sequenced in a study of T cell responses to AZD1222 COVID-19 vaccine. Using immunoSEQ multiplex PCR, the repertoire was profiled, and TCRdb retains in-frame clones only, with some absent. The table lists tens of thousands of clones, over 65% of them singletons. Material: peripheral blood, obtained 28 days after the second dose of the MenACWY control vaccine. These receptors originate from an adult who received the MenACWY meningococcal vaccine as a control.

The genes are TRBV7-9 and TRBJ1-1; D is possibly TRBD1 (6 bases). This CDR3 spans 14 amino acids. With 2 bases removed from V and 2 bases from J, the gap between germline ends came to 9 bases. The germline V gene encodes CDR1 SEHNR and CDR2 FQNEAQ (reference sequence). The CDR3 DNA sequence: TGTGCCAGCAGCTTAAGGGACATAAACACTGAAGCTTTCTTT. Encoded protein: CASSLRDINTEAFF. The full variable domain, completed using reference TRBV7-9 and TRBJ1-1, is DTGVSQNPRHKITKRGQNVTFRCDPISEHNRLYWYRQTLGQGPEFLTYFQNEAQLEKSRLLSDRFSAERPKGSFSTLEIQRTEQGDSAMYLCASSLRDINTEAFFGQGTRLTVV.

The genes are TRBV2 and TRBJ2-3; 10 bases are shared with TRBD2. The germline V gene encodes CDR1 SNHLY and CDR2 FYNNEI. The CDR3 is 14 residues long. J gave up 6 bases and V 7 bases, and 7 bases lay outside the gene matches. The DNA of the CDR3 is TGTGCCAGCATGGAGCGGGAGGGGCGGGATACGCAGTATTTT. Protein: CASMEREGRDTQYF.

This clone was observed once. This chain connects TRBV19 to TRBJ1-1; 8 nucleotides match TRBD1. Germline trimming cut 7 bases from V and 7 bases from J; bases unmatched to any gene: 8. This CDR3 is 13 amino acids long. The germline CDR1 and CDR2 sequences are LNHDA and SQIVND (reference sequence). The CDR3 DNA sequence: TGTGCCAGTACCAAGAGACAGGGGCTTGAAGCTTTCTTT. This codes for CASTKRQGLEAFF.

The V call is TRBV30, the J call TRBJ1-4; D is unclear. Germline CDR1 GTSNPN, CDR2 SVGIG (reference sequence). This CDR3 is built from 13 residues. V lost 3 bases and J 8 bases, leaving 13 bases between the germline ends. The CDR3 reads CAWSPVIGEKLFF. In DNA form, the CDR3 reads TGTGCCTGGAGCCCCGTGATTGGAGAAAAACTGTTTTTT.

The chain has TRBV6-5 and TRBJ2-3; TRBD2 might be the D (6 bases). The CDR3 extends over 15 amino acids. V dropped 8 bases and J dropped 2 bases, with 17 bases sitting between them. Germline CDR1 is MNHEY and CDR2 is SVGAGI. DNA of the CDR3: TGTGCCAGCTCCCATGAGCGGGCCTTCACAGATACGCAGTATTTT. This gives the protein CASSHERAFTDTQYF.

There are a few counts of this clone. The V call is TRBV6-6, the J call TRBJ2-2, with TRBD2 matching 7 bases. The length of the CDR3 is 17 residues. V shed 5 bases, J shed 2 bases, and the junction held 11 bases outside the gene matches. Per the germline V gene, CDR1 is MNHNY and CDR2 is SVGAGI (reference sequence). CDR3 amino acids: CASSPPSTSLNTGELFF. For the CDR3, the DNA is TGTGCCAGCAGTCCTCCCTCGACTAGCCTTAACACCGGGGAGCTGTTTTTT.

This CDR3 is CASSEGTGLLYGYTF. The CDR3 coding sequence is TGTGCCAGCAGTGAAGGGACAGGATTACTCTATGGCTACACCTTC. The rearrangement uses TRBV6-1 and TRBJ1-2; 7 nucleotides agree with TRBD1. Germline CDR1 MNHNS, CDR2 SASEGT. The CDR3 runs to 15 residues. V dropped 1 base and J dropped 4; count of bases not matched to a gene: 6.